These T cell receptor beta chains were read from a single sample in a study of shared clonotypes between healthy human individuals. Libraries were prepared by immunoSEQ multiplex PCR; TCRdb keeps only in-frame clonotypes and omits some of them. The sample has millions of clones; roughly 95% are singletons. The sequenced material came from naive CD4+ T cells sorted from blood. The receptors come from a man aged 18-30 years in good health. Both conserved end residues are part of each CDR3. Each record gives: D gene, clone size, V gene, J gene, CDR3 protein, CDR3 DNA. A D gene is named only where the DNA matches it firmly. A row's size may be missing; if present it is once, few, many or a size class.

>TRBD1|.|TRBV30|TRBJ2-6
CAWGQGGGANVLTF
TGTGCCTGGGGACAGGGTGGAGGGGCCAACGTCCTGACTTTC
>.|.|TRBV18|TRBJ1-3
CASSSDGSSGNTIYF
TGTGCCAGCTCAAGCGACGGGAGCTCTGGAAACACCATATATTTT
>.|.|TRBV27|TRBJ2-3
CASSSRPSSTDTQYF
TGTGCCAGCAGTTCCCGGCCCTCCTCCACAGATACGCAGTATTTT
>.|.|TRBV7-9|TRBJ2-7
CASRLGTYEQYF
TGTGCCAGCCGACTGGGGACGTACGAGCAGTACTTC
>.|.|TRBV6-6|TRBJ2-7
CASSPSYEQYF
TGTGCCAGCAGTCCGTCCTACGAGCAGTACTTC
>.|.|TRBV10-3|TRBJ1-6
CAISESLGVESYNSPLHF
TGTGCCATCAGTGAGTCGCTGGGGGTCGAATCCTATAATTCACCCCTCCACTTT
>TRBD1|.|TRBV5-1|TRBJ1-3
CASSSAGTAFGNTIYF
TGCGCCAGCAGCTCTGCCGGGACAGCATTTGGAAACACCATATATTTT
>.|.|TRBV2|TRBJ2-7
CASSVAKSYEQYF
TGTGCCAGCAGTGTGGCGAAGTCCTACGAGCAGTACTTC
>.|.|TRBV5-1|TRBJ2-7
CASSFGGPPYEQYF
TGCGCCAGCAGCTTTGGCGGGCCCCCCTACGAGCAGTACTTC
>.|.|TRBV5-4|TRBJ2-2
CASTHYDTGELFF
TGTGCCAGCACCCACTATGACACCGGGGAGCTGTTTTTT
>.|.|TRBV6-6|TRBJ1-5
CASSYSSRSSNQPQHF
TGTGCCAGCAGTTACTCGTCCAGATCTAGCAATCAGCCCCAGCATTTT
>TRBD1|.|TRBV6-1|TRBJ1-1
CASSGQGGSEAFF
TGTGCCAGCAGTGGACAGGGGGGAAGTGAAGCTTTCTTT
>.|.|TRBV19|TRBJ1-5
CASSQGREGNQPQHF
TGTGCCAGTAGCCAGGGAAGGGAGGGCAATCAGCCCCAGCATTTT
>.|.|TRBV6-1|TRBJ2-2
CASRPQRGVTGELFF
TGTGCCAGCAGGCCGCAGAGGGGAGTCACCGGGGAGCTGTTTTTT
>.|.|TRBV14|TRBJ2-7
CASSQQAAYEQYF
TGTGCCAGCAGCCAACAGGCAGCCTACGAGCAGTACTTC
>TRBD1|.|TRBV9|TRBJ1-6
CASSPRDRNSPLHF
TGTGCCAGCAGCCCCCGGGACAGGAATTCACCCCTCCACTTT
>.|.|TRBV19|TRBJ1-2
CASSLQGRGYTF
TGTGCCAGTAGTCTCCAGGGTCGGGGCTACACCTTC
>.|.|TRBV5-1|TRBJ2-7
CASSLPETYEQYF
TGCGCCAGCAGCTTGCCTGAGACCTACGAGCAGTACTTC
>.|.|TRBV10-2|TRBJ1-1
CATQNRGARDTEAFF
TGCGCCACCCAGAACCGGGGCGCAAGGGACACTGAAGCTTTCTTT
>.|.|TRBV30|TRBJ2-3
CAWSRGNALSLDTQYF
TGTGCCTGGAGTAGAGGGAACGCCCTATCCCTCGATACGCAGTATTTT
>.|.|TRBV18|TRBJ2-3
CASSPETRDTQYF
TGTGCCAGCTCACCTGAAACCCGGGATACGCAGTATTTT
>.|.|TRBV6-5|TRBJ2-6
CASSYGGSGANVLTF
TGTGCCAGCAGTTACGGAGGCTCTGGGGCCAACGTCCTGACTTTC
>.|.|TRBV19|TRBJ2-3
CASSTTKSDTQYF
TGTGCCAGTAGTACGACTAAGTCAGATACGCAGTATTTT
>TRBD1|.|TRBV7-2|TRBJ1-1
CASTAGGAYTEAFF
TGTGCCAGCACTGCAGGGGGCGCTTACACTGAAGCTTTCTTT
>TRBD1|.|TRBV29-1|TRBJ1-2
CSVPDRGLGNYGYTF
TGCAGCGTCCCCGACAGGGGACTGGGGAACTATGGCTACACCTTC
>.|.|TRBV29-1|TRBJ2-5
CSVEVGSWEETQYF
TGCAGCGTTGAAGTTGGGAGCTGGGAAGAGACCCAGTACTTC
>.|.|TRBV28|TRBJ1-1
CASSSQRTAAFF
TGTGCCAGCAGTTCCCAAAGGACAGCCGCTTTCTTT
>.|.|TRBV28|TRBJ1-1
CASTGQKNTEAFF
TGTGCCAGCACCGGACAGAAGAACACTGAAGCTTTCTTT
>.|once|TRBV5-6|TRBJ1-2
CASSILEGSGYTF
TGTGCCAGCAGCATTCTGGAAGGGTCGGGCTACACCTTC
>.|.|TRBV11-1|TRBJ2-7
CASSLAAPTYEQYF
TGTGCCAGCAGCTTAGCAGCCCCAACCTACGAGCAGTACTTC
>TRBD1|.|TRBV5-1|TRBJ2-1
CASSPGTGSYNEQFF
TGCGCCAGCAGCCCCGGGACAGGGAGTTACAATGAGCAGTTCTTC
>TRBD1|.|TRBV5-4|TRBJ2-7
CASSLGDRGRYEQYF
TGTGCCAGCAGCTTGGGGGACAGGGGCCGTTACGAGCAGTACTTC
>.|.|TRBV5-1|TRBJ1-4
CASSRDKTNEKLFF
TGCGCCAGCAGCCGGGACAAAACTAATGAAAAACTGTTTTTT
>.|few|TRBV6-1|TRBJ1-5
CASSEWPGRIDQPQHF
TGTGCCAGCAGTGAATGGCCAGGGAGGATTGATCAGCCCCAGCATTTT
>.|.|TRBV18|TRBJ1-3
CASSPDSSSGNTIYF
TGTGCCAGCTCACCTGACAGTAGCTCTGGAAACACCATATATTTT
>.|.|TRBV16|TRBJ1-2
CASSHSANYGYTF
TGTGCCAGCAGCCATAGTGCGAACTATGGCTACACCTTC
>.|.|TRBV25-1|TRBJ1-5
CASSEWGSNQPQHF
TGTGCCAGCAGTGAATGGGGGTCTAATCAGCCCCAGCATTTT
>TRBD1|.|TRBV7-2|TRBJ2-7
CASSFSTGSYEQYF
TGTGCCAGCAGCTTCTCGACAGGGTCCTACGAGCAGTACTTC
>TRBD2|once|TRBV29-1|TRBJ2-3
CSAEAGTTDTDTQYF
TGCAGCGCTGAGGCCGGGACTACCGACACAGATACGCAGTATTTT
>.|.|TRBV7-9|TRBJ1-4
CASSLAGRVGATNEKLFF
TGTGCCAGCAGCTTAGCCGGCAGGGTTGGGGCAACTAATGAAAAACTGTTTTTT
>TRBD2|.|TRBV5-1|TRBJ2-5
CASSLRLAVGTQYF
TGCGCCAGCAGCTTGCGACTAGCAGTGGGGACCCAGTACTTC
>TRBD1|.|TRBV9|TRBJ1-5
CASSAAGQSNQPQHF
TGTGCCAGCAGCGCGGCGGGACAGTCCAATCAGCCCCAGCATTTT
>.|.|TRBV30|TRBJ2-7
CAWKTGLEQYF
TGTGCCTGGAAGACAGGTTTAGAGCAGTACTTC
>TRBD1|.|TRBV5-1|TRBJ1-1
CASSLGDREITEAFF
TGCGCCAGCAGTCTTGGGGACAGGGAGATCACTGAAGCTTTCTTT
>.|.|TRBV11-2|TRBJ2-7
CASSLVGRYEQYF
TGTGCCAGCAGCTTAGTAGGGAGGTACGAGCAGTACTTC
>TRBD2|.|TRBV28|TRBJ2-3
CASMGGPFNLVDTQYF
TGTGCCAGCATGGGAGGGCCCTTTAACCTAGTGGATACGCAGTATTTT
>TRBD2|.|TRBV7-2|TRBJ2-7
CASSPPIREGSYEQYF
TGTGCCAGCAGCCCCCCTATACGGGAGGGCTCCTACGAGCAGTACTTC
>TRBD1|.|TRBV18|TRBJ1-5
CASSGQDLSNQPQHF
TGTGCCAGCTCAGGACAGGATCTAAGCAATCAGCCCCAGCATTTT
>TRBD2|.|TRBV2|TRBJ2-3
CASSRALAGVTDTQYF
TGTGCCAGCAGTCGCGCTCTAGCGGGAGTGACAGATACGCAGTATTTT
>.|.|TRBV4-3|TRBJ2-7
CASSLGQGPSYEQYF
TGCGCCAGCAGCCTCGGGCAGGGGCCTTCCTACGAGCAGTACTTC
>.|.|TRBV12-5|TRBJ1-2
CASGPGRGNYGYTF
TGTGCTAGTGGCCCAGGACGGGGTAACTATGGCTACACCTTC
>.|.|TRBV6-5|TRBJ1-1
CASSYSGAFSEAFF
TGTGCCAGCAGTTACTCGGGGGCGTTCTCTGAAGCTTTCTTT
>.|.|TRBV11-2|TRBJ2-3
CASSLIRGVDARDTQYF
TGTGCCAGCAGCTTAATCCGAGGGGTCGACGCACGAGATACGCAGTATTTT
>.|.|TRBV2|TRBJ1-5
CASRKDKYSNQPQHF
TGTGCCAGCAGAAAGGACAAGTATAGCAATCAGCCCCAGCATTTT